This record concerns one TCR beta chain sequence. Using immunoSEQ multiplex PCR, the repertoire was profiled, and TCRdb retains in-frame clones only, with some absent. The profile shows about 360,000 clones, approximately 91% of them singletons. V trimming: 3 bases; J trimming: 8 bases; junction bases outside the gene matches: 5. The CDR3 is 15 amino acids. Germline V gene lookup returns CDR1 KGHSH and CDR2 LQKENI. The sample originates from a study of blood T cell repertoires in COVID-19. Specimen: PBMCs or T cells enriched from blood (not recorded which). This sequence was found in a woman aged 35 to 49 with acute COVID-19. The genes are TRBV18 and TRBJ2-4, with 12 positions matching TRBD2. The CDR3 sequence is CASSPTGLAGYIQYF. In DNA form, the CDR3 reads TGTGCCAGCTCACCCACGGGACTAGCGGGTTACATTCAGTACTTC.